These 11 T cell receptor beta chains came from one sample sequenced in a study of post-analysis software for immune sequencing data. Points from the study as a whole: Four or five TRBV segments, TRBV5-6, TRBV5-1 and TRBV20-1 among them, were found more frequent in patients than controls.

TCR beta libraries were prepared from cDNA with unique molecular identifiers. TCRdb reprocessed the PCR reads via MiXCR and lists one record per CDR3 protein. The table lists hundreds of thousands of distinct CDR3 sequences, roughly half of them singletons. For these TCRs, the target antigens are not known. The material sequenced was blood. The receptors shown here come from a girl aged 10-17 years with multiple sclerosis.

This clonotype was counted a few times. The chain links TRBV20-1 to TRBJ2-7; 7 positions match TRBD1. The germline CDR1 and CDR2 sequences are DFQATT and SNEGSKA (reference sequence). This CDR3 spans 15 amino acids. V gave up 7 bases and J gave up 1 base; unmatched junction bases: 13. This CDR3 reads CSVTIPRGSSYEQYF. The CDR3 bases are TGCAGTGTCACCATACCCAGGGGGAGTTCCTACGAGCAGTACTTC.

The rearrangement joins TRBV12-3 or TRBV12-4 to TRBJ2-7; no reliable D call. The CDR3 totals 13 residues. V was pared by 3 bases and J by 2 bases, with 8 bases between. The DNA for the CDR3 is TGTGCCAGCAGTTTCGGTAGCACCTACGAGCAGTACTTC. This encodes CASSFGSTYEQYF.

This clonotype was seen more than once but under ten times. V gene TRBV5-5 combines with J gene TRBJ2-3; 7 bases match TRBD2. CDR1 SGHKS and CDR2 YYEKEE come from the germline V gene (reference sequence). Trimming cost V 4 bases and J 2 bases; bases outside gene matches: 10. The CDR3 is 16 amino acids. The CDR3: CASSLRRGSPTDTQYF. The CDR3 DNA is TGTGCCAGCAGCCTCCGGCGCGGGAGTCCCACAGATACGCAGTATTTT. Variable domain in full (rest from reference TRBV5-5 and TRBJ2-3): DAGVTQSPTHLIKTRGQQVTLRCSPISGHKSVSWYQQVLGQGPQFIFQYYEKEERGRGNFPDRFSARQFPNYSSELNVNALLLGDSALYLCASSLRRGSPTDTQYFGPGTRLTVL.

The chain couples TRBV5-1 to TRBJ2-1; 11 nucleotides agree with TRBD2. The junction had 6 bases not matched to a gene; V was cut back by 5 bases and J by 5 bases. The CDR3 has 15 amino acids. The germline V gene has CDR1 SGHRS and CDR2 YFSETQ. CDR3 DNA sequence: TGCGCCAGCAGATCGGGACTAGCGGAACACAATGAGCAGTTCTTC. This codes for CASRSGLAEHNEQFF.

The chain couples TRBV7-9 to TRBJ2-7, with 7 bases aligning to TRBD1. This CDR3 spans 16 amino acids. Trimming cost V 1 base and J 5 bases; bases outside gene matches: 11. CDR1 is SEHNR and CDR2 is FQNEAQ in the germline V gene (reference sequence). CDR3 sequence (DNA): TGTGCCAGCAGCTTAGGATCCGGTACAGGGGACAACGAGCAGTACTTC. Amino acids: CASSLGSGTGDNEQYF.

V gene TRBV20-1 combines with J gene TRBJ1-5; D possibly corresponds to TRBD1 (6 bases). Germline CDR1 and CDR2: DFQATT and SNEGSKA (reference sequence). This CDR3 comprises 15 residues. Trimming took off 1 base at V and 5 bases at J, with 15 bases between the two ends. DNA for the CDR3: TGCAGTGCTAGAGGGGGAGACAGGAGGGATCAGCCCCAGCATTTT. It encodes CSARGGDRRDQPQHF.

The V gene is TRBV12-3 or TRBV12-4, the J gene TRBJ1-2, with D hard to call. CDR3 size: 12 residues. Trimming removed 3 bases from V and 3 bases from J, with 5 bases in between. The CDR3 DNA reads as TGTGCCAGCAGTTTCGGTTACTATGGCTACACCTTC. Translated: CASSFGYYGYTF.

The J gene is TRBJ2-5, the V gene TRBV7-2; 13 bases are a match to TRBD2. The J call is in doubt because the DNA end fits TRBJ2-7 better. The CDR3 covers 14 residues. Germline-derived CDR1 and CDR2 are SGHTA and FQGNSA. This CDR3 reads CASRTTSGGTEQYF. The CDR3 coding sequence is TGTGCCAGCAGAACGACTAGCGGGGGGACCGAGCAGTACTTC.

The chain is built from TRBV29-1 and TRBJ2-3, with D hard to call. The germline gives CDR1 SQVTM, CDR2 ANQGSEA. V gave up 5 bases and J gave up 4 bases, with 7 bases separating them. CDR3 length: 11 amino acids. The DNA of the CDR3 is TGCAGCGTTTATCGGGCAGATACGCAGTATTTT. This gives the protein CSVYRADTQYF.

V and J are TRBV4-1 and TRBJ2-7, with D unclear. CDR1 is MGHRA and CDR2 is YSYEKL in the germline V gene. Trimming removed 4 bases from V and 1 base from J, with 14 bases in between. The CDR3 extends over 15 amino acids. CDR3 residues: CASSLIYDGSYEQYF. The CDR3 bases are TGCGCCAGCAGCCTCATTTACGACGGATCCTACGAGCAGTACTTC.

V and J are TRBV27 and TRBJ2-4; TRBD2 agrees at 8 bases. CDR3 length: 12 amino acids. The ends lost 8 bases at V and 13 bases at J; junction bases unmatched: 10. Germline V lookup: CDR1 MNHEY, CDR2 SMNVEV (reference sequence). CDR3 residues: CASQERENEQYF. In DNA, the CDR3 is TGTGCCAGCCAGGAGCGGGAGAATGAGCAGTACTTC.